The 8 T cell receptor beta chains given below trace back to one sample, sequenced in a study of T-cell memory formation after mild COVID-19. One entry per CDR3 protein, called by TCRdb with MiXCR from the 5' RACE reads. The repertoire holds around 340,000 distinct CDR3 sequences, with about an eighth as singletons. Material for sequencing was PBMCs or a T cell subset sorted from them (not recorded which). Source of these receptors: a man younger than 35 who had mild COVID-19 (a few samples of this study predate the infection). Cell type and time point are not known.

This clonotype was found a few times. The chain joins TRBV7-9 to TRBJ2-2, with D perhaps TRBD1 or TRBD2 (5 bases each). V lost 5 bases and J 5 bases, leaving 18 bases between the germline ends. The CDR3 has 16 residues. From germline, CDR1 is SEHNR and CDR2 FQNEAQ (reference sequence). In nucleotides, the CDR3 is TGTGCCAGCAGCCAAAGACCCAGAGGGGAGACCGGGGAGCTGTTTTTT. Its protein is CASSQRPRGETGELFF.

This clonotype appeared many times. The chain uses TRBV2 and TRBJ1-4; no firm D call. The CDR3 has 11 amino acids. Germline V gene sequence: CDR1 SNHLY, CDR2 FYNNEI. Trimming pared 3 bases from V and 7 bases from J, leaving 3 bases between. The CDR3: CASSEGEKLFF. CDR3 nucleotide sequence: TGTGCCAGCAGTGAGGGTGAAAAACTGTTTTTT.

The chain recombines TRBV15 with TRBJ2-5; unclear D gene. This CDR3 is 16 amino acids long. From germline, CDR1 is LNHNV and CDR2 YYDKDF (reference sequence). Trimming pared 0 bases from V and 3 bases from J, leaving 14 bases between. CDR3 in amino acids: CATSRESRLGKETQYF. The CDR3 DNA follows: TGTGCCACCAGCAGAGAAAGCCGTCTTGGTAAAGAGACCCAGTACTTC.

In its sample, this clonotype was seen a few times. This sequence joins TRBV6-5 and TRBJ2-2; 11 nucleotides match TRBD1. CDR1 is MNHEY, CDR2 SVGAGI, per germline. CDR3 size: 13 residues. With V trimmed by 7 bases and J by 7 bases, 2 bases remained unmatched. The CDR3 loop is CASMDRGRGELFF. For the CDR3, the DNA is TGTGCCAGCATGGACAGGGGGCGCGGGGAGCTGTTTTTT.

In its sample, this clonotype was seen many times. The rearrangement uses TRBV6-1 and TRBJ1-5; possibly TRBD1 for D (6 bases). This CDR3 has 14 residues. Germline V lookup: CDR1 MNHNS, CDR2 SASEGT. V lost 7 bases to trimming and J lost 7 bases, with 17 bases between them. CDR3 coding DNA: TGTGCCAGCACTTCGACAGGTCAAGCACAGCCCCAGCATTTT. This sequence encodes CASTSTGQAQPQHF.

CDR3: CSASEGMGYGYTF. The CDR3 bases are TGCAGTGCTAGTGAGGGCATGGGCTATGGCTACACCTTC. The chain carries TRBV20-1 and TRBJ1-2, with D hard to call. Between the trimmed V and J ends, which lost 3 bases and 4 bases, there was a span of 12 bases. There are 13 residues in the CDR3. The germline V gene encodes CDR1 DFQATT and CDR2 SNEGSKA (reference sequence).

The V and J genes are TRBV6-2 or TRBV6-3 and TRBJ1-5; D perhaps matches TRBD1 (5 bases). V gave up 8 bases and J gave up 5 bases, with 10 bases separating them. The germline V gene has CDR1 MNHEY and CDR2 SVGEGT. CDR3 length: 12 residues. DNA of the CDR3: TGTGCCAGCCGGGACGGACATCAGCCCCAGCATTTT. Translation gives CASRDGHQPQHF.

This clonotype was seen repeatedly, ten times or more. The chain employs TRBV7-9 and TRBJ2-5; possibly TRBD2 for D (5 bases). Germline-derived CDR1 and CDR2 are SEHNR and FQNEAQ (reference sequence). The ends were cut back, 4 bases at V and 0 bases at J, with 9 bases in the middle. The CDR3 covers 14 residues. For the CDR3, the DNA is TGTGCCAGCAGCTCACTAGTGAACCAAGAGACCCAGTACTTC. Translating gives CASSSLVNQETQYF.